Following are 13 T cell receptor beta chains from one sample sequenced in a study of T cell repertoires in cytomegalovirus infection. TCRdb fed the reads into MiXCR, producing one record per CDR3 protein. Seen here are 150,000 to 200,000 distinct CDR3 sequences, about 20% observed once, and the top ten hold around 3.2%. The sequenced sample was PBMCs. The receptors were sampled from a human donor in good health (CMV status not recorded). Some clones in this sample may be carry-over from other donors' samples.

The chain is built from TRBV6-2 or TRBV6-3 and TRBJ1-5, with 7 bases aligning to TRBD1. The CDR3 loop spans 15 amino acids. V shed 1 base and J 2 bases; nucleotides not matched to a gene: 2. CDR1 is MNHEY, CDR2 SVGEGT, per germline. CDR3 sequence: CASSYFGTGNQPQHF. As DNA, the CDR3 is TGTGCCAGCAGTTACTTCGGGACAGGCAATCAGCCCCAGCATTTT.

V gene TRBV12-3 or TRBV12-4 combines with J gene TRBJ2-5; TRBD1 is a possible D gene (6 bases). This CDR3 contains 15 residues. V gave up 6 bases and J gave up 2 bases, with 16 bases separating them. The CDR3 loop is CASSWFGQLQETQYF. CDR3 DNA: TGTGCCAGCAGCTGGTTTGGACAGTTACAAGAGACCCAGTACTTC.

This clonotype was recorded at least ten times. This rearrangement joins TRBV5-6 to TRBJ2-3; D unclear. V was trimmed by 0 bases and J by 4 bases, leaving 3 bases between them. The CDR3 extends over 12 amino acids. Germline CDR1 is SGHDT and CDR2 is YYEEEE. CDR3 region: CASSLAADTQYF. CDR3 nucleotides: TGTGCCAGCAGCTTGGCCGCAGATACGCAGTATTTT.

In this sample, this clonotype turned up many times. This chain connects TRBV12-3 or TRBV12-4 to TRBJ2-2; 7 bases fit TRBD1. Losses at the gene ends were 9 bases for V and 2 bases for J; bases not matched to a gene: 15. This CDR3 region has 17 residues. The CDR3: CASRGRQGTDNTGELFF. The CDR3 region has the DNA TGTGCCAGTCGGGGACGACAGGGTACCGACAACACCGGGGAGCTGTTTTTT.

The rearrangement links TRBV6-2 or TRBV6-3 to TRBJ2-2; D gene uncertain. V lost 4 bases and J lost 6, with 12 bases in between. Per germline, CDR1 MNHEY and CDR2 SVGEGT. CDR3 size: 14 residues. The CDR3 reads CASSSLGISGELFF. The DNA of the CDR3 is TGTGCCAGCAGTTCCCTCGGTATATCCGGGGAGCTGTTTTTT.

V gene TRBV28 combines with J gene TRBJ2-1; 8 nucleotides line up with TRBD2. Trimming at V came to 2 bases and at J to 1 base, leaving 13 bases not matched to a gene. The CDR3 totals 19 residues. Looked up from germline, CDR1 is MDHEN and CDR2 is SYDVKM. This CDR3 reads CASSLSGSSAGGSYNEQFF. DNA for the CDR3: TGTGCCAGCAGTTTAAGCGGGAGCAGCGCTGGGGGGTCCTACAATGAGCAGTTCTTC.

The gene calls are TRBV20-1 and TRBJ2-3, with D perhaps TRBD2 (6 bases). CDR3 length equals 14 residues. The germline CDR1 and CDR2 sequences are DFQATT and SNEGSKA (reference sequence). V lost 6 bases and J lost 0, with 13 bases in between. The CDR3 region has the DNA TGCAGTGCAGGAGCGGGCCTCAGCACAGATACGCAGTATTTT. Its translation: CSAGAGLSTDTQYF.

As to this clonotype: Possible read error: a much larger clone is one base away. J is TRBJ2-1 and V is TRBV7-2; 7 bases align to TRBD1. The CDR3 contains 15 residues. CDR1 SGHTA and CDR2 FQGNSA come from the germline V gene. The J segment lost 10 bases and the V segment lost 1 base, leaving 10 bases of the junction unmatched. The DNA of the CDR3 is TGTGCCAGCAGCTTAGAGTGGACAGGCTACAGGGAGCAGTTCTTC. This sequence encodes CASSLEWTGYREQFF.

The CDR3 spells CASSIPLATTEAFF. In DNA, the CDR3 is TGTGCCAGTAGTATCCCCCTGGCGACCACTGAAGCTTTCTTT. The V gene is TRBV19, the J gene TRBJ1-1; D gene unclear. The V end lost 3 bases, the J end lost 4 bases, and 12 bases lay between the germline ends. CDR1 LNHDA and CDR2 SQIVND come from the germline V gene (reference sequence). This CDR3 contains 14 residues.

V and J are TRBV28 and TRBJ1-2, with TRBD1 identical over 10 bases. Trimming cost V 5 bases and J 5 bases; bases outside gene matches: 11. The CDR3 totals 16 residues. Germline V gene data show CDR1 as MDHEN and CDR2 as SYDVKM. In DNA, the CDR3 is TGTGCCAGCAGTCCTTCGACAGGGGGCGAAGTGTATGGCTACACCTTC. Its protein product is CASSPSTGGEVYGYTF.

This clonotype came up many times. The V and J genes are TRBV20-1 and TRBJ2-3; D gene unclear. CDR1 is DFQATT, CDR2 SNEGSKA, per germline (reference sequence). The CDR3 consists of 15 residues. V was trimmed by 3 bases and J by 0 bases, leaving 13 bases between them. CDR3 in amino acids: CSASGYSTSTDTQYF. The CDR3 region has the DNA TGCAGTGCTAGCGGATATTCAACGAGCACAGATACGCAGTATTTT.

The chain carries TRBV19 and TRBJ2-4, with a weak D call TRBD2 (6 bases). The CDR3 has 16 amino acids. Germline CDR1 is LNHDA and CDR2 is SQIVND (reference sequence). V was cut by 1 base and J by 8 bases, with 18 bases left in between. DNA for the CDR3: TGTGCCAGTAGTATAGGCTTCGGCCGCTCGGGAGACATTCAGTACTTC. Residues: CASSIGFGRSGDIQYF.

This clonotype was recorded many times. The chain recombines TRBV11-2 with TRBJ2-2; D might be TRBD2 (6 bases). The germline V and J ends were trimmed by 6 bases and 6 bases, with 20 bases remaining between them. CDR3 length: 16 amino acids. Germline lookup yields CDR1 SGHAT and CDR2 FQNNGV. In DNA form, the CDR3 reads TGTGCCAGCAGTCCTACTAGCTCAAGGAATCCCGGGGAGCTGTTTTTT. This gives the protein CASSPTSSRNPGELFF.